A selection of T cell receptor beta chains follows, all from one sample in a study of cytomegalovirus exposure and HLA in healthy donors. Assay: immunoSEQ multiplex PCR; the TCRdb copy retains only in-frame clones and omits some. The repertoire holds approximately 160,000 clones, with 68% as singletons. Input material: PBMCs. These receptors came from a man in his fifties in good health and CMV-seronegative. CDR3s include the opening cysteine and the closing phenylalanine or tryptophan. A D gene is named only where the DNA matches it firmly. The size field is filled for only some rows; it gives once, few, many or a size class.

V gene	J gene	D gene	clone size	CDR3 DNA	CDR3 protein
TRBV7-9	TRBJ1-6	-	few	TGTGCCAGCAGCTTAGTTACAGATAATTCACCCCTCCACTTT	CASSLVTDNSPLHF
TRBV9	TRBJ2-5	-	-	TGTGCCAGCGCCGACTTCCAAGAGACCCAGTACTTC	CASADFQETQYF
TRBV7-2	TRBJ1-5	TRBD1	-	TGTGCCAGCAGCGCGACGACACGGACAGGGACTTATAGCAATCAGCCCCAGCATTTT	CASSATTRTGTYSNQPQHF
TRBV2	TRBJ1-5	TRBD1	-	TGTGCCAGCGGTCGACAGGGGGGAGAACAGCCCCAGCATTTT	CASGRQGGEQPQHF
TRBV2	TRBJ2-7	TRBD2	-	TGTGCCAGCAGCGAGCGGGGGAGAGACTACGAGCAGTACTTC	CASSERGRDYEQYF
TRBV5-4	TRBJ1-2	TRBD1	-	TGTGCCAGCAGCCGGGTGGGACAGGACAACTATGGCTACACCTTC	CASSRVGQDNYGYTF
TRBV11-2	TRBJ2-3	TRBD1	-	TGTGCCAGCAGCTTCCCGGGACAGGGTAAAACAGATACGCAGTATTTT	CASSFPGQGKTDTQYF
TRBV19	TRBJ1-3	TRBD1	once	TGTGCCAGTATAGGGGACAGGGGAAGCTCTGGAAACACCATATATTTT	CASIGDRGSSGNTIYF
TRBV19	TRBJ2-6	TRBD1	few	TGTGCCAGTAGTATACAAACAGGGGCTGGGGCCAACGTCCTGACTTTC	CASSIQTGAGANVLTF
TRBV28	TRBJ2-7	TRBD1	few	TGTGCCAGCAGGGGGACAGGGGTCCCTTCCTACGAGCAGTACTTC	CASRGTGVPSYEQYF
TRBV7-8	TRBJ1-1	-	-	TGTGCCAGCAGCGGAAATGGACTGTTGAACACTGAAGCTTTCTTT	CASSGNGLLNTEAFF
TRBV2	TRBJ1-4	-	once	TGTGCCAGCAGAGGGACTGCCTTGGGTGAAAAACTGTTTTTT	CASRGTALGEKLFF
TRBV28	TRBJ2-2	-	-	TGTGCCAGCCGGTCGAACACCGGGGAGCTGTTTTTT	CASRSNTGELFF
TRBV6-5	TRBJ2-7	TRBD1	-	TGTGCCAGCAGTTACTCGACAGGGGAGCAGTACTTC	CASSYSTGEQYF
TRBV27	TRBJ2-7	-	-	TGTGCCAGCAGTTCAGTTCCGGACGGAGGGAGTGCGGAGCAGTACTTC	CASSSVPDGGSAEQYF
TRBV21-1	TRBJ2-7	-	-	TGTGCCAGCAGCGGGCGACTAGCGGGGGGCTCCTACGAGCAGTACTTC	CASSGRLAGGSYEQYF
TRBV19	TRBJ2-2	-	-	TGTGCCAGTCAAAGCGCCACAGGGCCACCGACGAACACCGGGGAGCTGTTTTTT	CASQSATGPPTNTGELFF
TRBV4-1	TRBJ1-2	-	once	TGCGCCAGCAGCCAGGCCGAGGGTGTCGGGTATGGCTACACCTTC	CASSQAEGVGYGYTF
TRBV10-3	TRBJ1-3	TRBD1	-	TGTGCCATCAGTGAGTCGGTGGGGCGACAGGGCAGTTCAGGGTCTGGAAACACCATATATTTT	CAISESVGRQGSSGSGNTIYF
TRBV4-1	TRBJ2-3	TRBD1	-	TGCGCCAGCAGCCGTGACAGGGGGACATCAGATACGCAGTATTTT	CASSRDRGTSDTQYF
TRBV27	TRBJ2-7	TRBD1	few	TGTGCCAGCCTTCGGGACAGGGGGATTTACGAGCAGTACTTC	CASLRDRGIYEQYF
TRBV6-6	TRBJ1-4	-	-	TGTGCCAGCAGCACGACCCAAGGAGGTGAAAAACTGTTTTTT	CASSTTQGGEKLFF
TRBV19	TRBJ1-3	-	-	TGTGCCAGTAGTATCTCCGGGGCTGGAAACACCATATATTTT	CASSISGAGNTIYF
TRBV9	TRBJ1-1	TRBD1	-	TGTGCCAGCAGCGTAGATCCAGGGGGTAGCACTGAAGCTTTCTTT	CASSVDPGGSTEAFF
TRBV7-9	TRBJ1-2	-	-	TGTGCCAGCAGCCCTCAGGGAAGGGGTAACTATGGCTACACCTTC	CASSPQGRGNYGYTF
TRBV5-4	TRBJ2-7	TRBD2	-	TGTGCCAGCAGCTTGATCAGCGGGGGCTCCTACGAGCAGTACTTC	CASSLISGGSYEQYF
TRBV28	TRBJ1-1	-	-	TGTGCCAGCAGCCCCGAGGGGGTGCGGGACACTGAAGCTTTCTTT	CASSPEGVRDTEAFF
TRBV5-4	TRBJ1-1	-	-	TGTGCCAGCAGCTATAGTACAGGGAACACTGAAGCTTTCTTT	CASSYSTGNTEAFF
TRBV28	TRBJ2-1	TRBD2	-	TGTGCCAGCAGTTATGGGGGCGGGGGGTATGAGCAGTTCTTC	CASSYGGGGYEQFF
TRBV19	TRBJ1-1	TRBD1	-	TGTGCCAGTAGTTTGGGGGACAGGGCGAACACTGAAGCTTTCTTT	CASSLGDRANTEAFF
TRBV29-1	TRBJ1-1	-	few	TGCAGCGTAGCCCGGGAGAACACTGAAGCTTTCTTT	CSVARENTEAFF
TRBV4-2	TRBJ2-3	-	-	TGTGCCAGCAGCCAAGATCGCGGTTTCACAGATACGCAGTATTTT	CASSQDRGFTDTQYF
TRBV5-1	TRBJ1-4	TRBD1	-	TGCGCCAGCAGCTTGGGGGGTACAGGGGGCTTGAATGAAAAACTGTTTTTT	CASSLGGTGGLNEKLFF
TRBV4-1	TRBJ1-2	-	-	TGCGCCAGCAGCCAAAAAGGTGACATAATAAACTATGGCTACACCTTC	CASSQKGDIINYGYTF
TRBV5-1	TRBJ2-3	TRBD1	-	TGCGCCAGCAGTCCTGAGGGACAGGGGTCAGATACGCAGTATTTT	CASSPEGQGSDTQYF
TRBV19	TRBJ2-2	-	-	TGTGCCAGTAGACACCGGGACATCGGGGAGCTGTTTTTT	CASRHRDIGELFF
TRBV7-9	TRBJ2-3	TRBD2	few	TGTGCCAGCAGCCCCTGGGGGGGGAAGGTAGATACGCAGTATTTT	CASSPWGGKVDTQYF
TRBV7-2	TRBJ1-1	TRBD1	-	TGTGCCAGCAGCTTGGGGACAGGGAACACTGAAGCTTTCTTT	CASSLGTGNTEAFF
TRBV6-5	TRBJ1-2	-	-	TGTGCCAGCAGACCTGACAATTCCTATGGCTACACCTTC	CASRPDNSYGYTF
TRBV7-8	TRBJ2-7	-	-	TGTGCCAGCAGCTTAGATATTCAGGGAGGCTACGAGCAGTACTTC	CASSLDIQGGYEQYF
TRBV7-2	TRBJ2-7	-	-	TGTGCCAGCCAAAAAGGGCGGGGTGGGACCTACGAGCAGTACTTC	CASQKGRGGTYEQYF
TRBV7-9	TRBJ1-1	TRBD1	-	TGTGCCAGCAGCTTACTACCCAGGGGGGAGACTGAAGCTTTCTTT	CASSLLPRGETEAFF